The present T cell receptor (beta chain) was sequenced within a study of shared clonotypes between healthy human individuals. Study-level points and caveats: On the whole, naive subsets had larger estimated richness than memory subsets had.

Naive CD8 cells, CD45RO-negative and positively selected for CCR7, excluded terminally differentiated effector memory CD45RA+ cells. Clones were read by immunoSEQ multiplex PCR, and TCRdb kept only the in-frame ones, dropping some. The sample holds around 1.9 million clones, 93% seen once. Regarding this clone: Antigen specificity is unknown.

The CDR3 sequence is 13 residues long. The clonotype comes from a man aged 18 to 30 in good health. Some clones in this sample may be carry-over from other donors' samples. The chain has TRBV21-1 and TRBJ2-7; TRBD2 was called by the table and not checked on the DNA. TRBV21-1 is designated a pseudogene. Sequenced sample: naive CD8+ T cells from PBMCs. The CDR3 DNA is TGTGCCAGCAGCAAAGGCGGGAGCTACGAGCAGTACTTC. Translation gives CASSKGGSYEQYF.